This TCR beta chain was documented in a study of T cell responses to AZD1222 COVID-19 vaccine. The germline CDR1 and CDR2 sequences are SNHLY and FYNNEI. CDR3 length: 14 amino acids. Trimming removed 3 bases at V and 4 bases at J, with 12 bases between. The repertoire was sequenced with immunoSEQ multiplex PCR; TCRdb's copy has only in-frame clones and lacks some. The table has fewer than 120,000 clones, 92% seen once; the top ten hold approximately 8%. The chain combines TRBV2 with TRBJ1-2; the D gene is possibly TRBD1 (5 bases). The receptor's source is an adult in good health. The sequences come from peripheral blood, collected on day 0 of AZD1222 vaccination. The CDR3 coding sequence is TGTGCCAGCAGTGATCGGCAGGGAGCCTATGGCTACACCTTC. As protein: CASSDRQGAYGYTF.